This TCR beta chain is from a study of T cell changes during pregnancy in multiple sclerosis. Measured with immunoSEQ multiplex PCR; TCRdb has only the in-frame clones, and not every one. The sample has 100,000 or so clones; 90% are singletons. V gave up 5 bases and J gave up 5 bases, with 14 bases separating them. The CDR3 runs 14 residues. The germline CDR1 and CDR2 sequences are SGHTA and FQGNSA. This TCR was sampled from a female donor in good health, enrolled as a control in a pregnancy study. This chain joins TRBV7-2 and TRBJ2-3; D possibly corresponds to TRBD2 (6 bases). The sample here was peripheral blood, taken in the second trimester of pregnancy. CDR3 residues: CASSPWTIGDTQYF. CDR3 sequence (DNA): TGTGCCAGCAGCCCCTGGACTATAGGAGATACGCAGTATTTT.